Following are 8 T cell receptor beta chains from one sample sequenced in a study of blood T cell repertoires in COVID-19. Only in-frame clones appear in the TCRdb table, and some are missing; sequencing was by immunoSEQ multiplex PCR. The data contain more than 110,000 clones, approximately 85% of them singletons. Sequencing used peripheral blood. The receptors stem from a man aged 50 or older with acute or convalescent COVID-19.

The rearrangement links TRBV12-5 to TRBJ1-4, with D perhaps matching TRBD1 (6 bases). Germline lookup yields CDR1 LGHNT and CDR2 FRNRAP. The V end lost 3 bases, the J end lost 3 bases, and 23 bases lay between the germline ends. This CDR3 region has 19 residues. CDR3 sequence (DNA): TGTGCTAGTGGTTTTCAGCGGGACATGGGATTTTCGCCTAATGAAAAACTGTTTTTT. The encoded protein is CASGFQRDMGFSPNEKLFF.

The CDR3 reads CASSSGQNTGELFF. Here the CDR3 DNA reads TGTGCCAGCAGCTCGGGACAGAACACCGGGGAGCTGTTTTTT. This sequence joins TRBV11-2 and TRBJ2-2; D may be TRBD1 (6 bases). CDR3 size: 14 residues. The germline gives CDR1 SGHAT, CDR2 FQNNGV. V lost 4 bases and J 1 base, leaving 7 bases between the germline ends.

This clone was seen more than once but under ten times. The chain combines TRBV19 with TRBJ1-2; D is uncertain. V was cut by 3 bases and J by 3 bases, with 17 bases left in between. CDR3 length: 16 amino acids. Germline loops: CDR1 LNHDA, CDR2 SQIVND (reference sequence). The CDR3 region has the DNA TGTGCCAGTAGTATCCCTGGGCAGCTTATCTACTATGGCTACACCTTC. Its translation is CASSIPGQLIYYGYTF.

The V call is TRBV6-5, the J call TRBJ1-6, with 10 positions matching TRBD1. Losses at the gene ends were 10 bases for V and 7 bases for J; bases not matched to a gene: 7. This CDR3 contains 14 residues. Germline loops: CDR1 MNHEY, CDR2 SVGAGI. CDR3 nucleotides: TGTGCCACTCCCCCGGGACAGGGGAATTCACCCCTCCACTTT. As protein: CATPPGQGNSPLHF.

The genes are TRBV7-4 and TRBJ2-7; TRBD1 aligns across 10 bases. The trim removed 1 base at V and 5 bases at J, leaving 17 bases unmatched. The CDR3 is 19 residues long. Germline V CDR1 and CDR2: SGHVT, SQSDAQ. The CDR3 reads CASSLVPDFAGQGVHEQYF. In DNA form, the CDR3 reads TGTGCCAGCAGCTTAGTTCCCGATTTTGCCGGACAGGGGGTGCACGAGCAGTACTTC.

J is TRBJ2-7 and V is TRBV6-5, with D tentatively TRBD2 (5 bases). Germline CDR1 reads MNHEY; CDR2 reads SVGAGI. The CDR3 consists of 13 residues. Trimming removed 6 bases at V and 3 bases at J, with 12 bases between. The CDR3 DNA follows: TGTGCCAGCAGCCGCGGACTGAACTACGAGCAGTACTTC. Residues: CASSRGLNYEQYF.

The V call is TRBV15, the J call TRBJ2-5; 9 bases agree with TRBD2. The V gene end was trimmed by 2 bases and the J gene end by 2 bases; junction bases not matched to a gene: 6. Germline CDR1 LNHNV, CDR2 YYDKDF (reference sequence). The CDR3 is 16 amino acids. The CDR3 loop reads CATSRFSGSGQETQYF. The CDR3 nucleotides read TGTGCCACCAGCAGATTTAGCGGGAGCGGTCAAGAGACCCAGTACTTC. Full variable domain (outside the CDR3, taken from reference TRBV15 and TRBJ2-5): DAMVIQNPRYQVTQFGKPVTLSCSQTLNHNVMYWYQQKSSQAPKLLFHYYDKDFNNEADTPDNFQSRRPNTSFCFLDIRSPGLGDTAMYLCATSRFSGSGQETQYFGPGTRLLVL.

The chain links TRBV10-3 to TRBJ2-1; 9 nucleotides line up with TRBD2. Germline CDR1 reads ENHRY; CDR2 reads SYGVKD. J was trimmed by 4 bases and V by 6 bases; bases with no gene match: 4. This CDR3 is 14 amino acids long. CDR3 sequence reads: CAIRELAGYNEQFF. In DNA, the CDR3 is TGTGCCATCAGAGAACTAGCGGGTTACAATGAGCAGTTCTTC.